This is a list of T cell receptor beta chains from one sample in a study of patients and donors after allogeneic stem cell transplantation. TCRdb passed the RT-PCR reads through MiXCR, listing each CDR3 protein once. The data show more than 150,000 distinct CDR3 sequences, with more than 35% seen just once and 33% held by the top ten. The sequencing sample was made of blood, either unsorted or a sorted T cell fraction (not recorded which). The receptors originated from a human donor who was either an allogeneic HSCT recipient or a stem cell or donor lymphocyte infusion donor (not recorded which). It is not recorded whose cells these are; they may come from a transplant donor. Both conserved end residues are trimmed from each CDR3. Size values are once, few and many counts, or a class for expanded clones, and some rows have none.

j_call	clone_size	v_call	cdr3_aa
TRBJ2-5	few	TRBV10-3	AISVTGLLETQY
TRBJ1-4	few	TRBV28	ASGAPGQGREKLF
TRBJ1-1	.	TRBV5-1	ASWEGGDTEAF
TRBJ1-2	.	TRBV4-3	ASRTGSGAYGYT
TRBJ1-1	few	TRBV4-3	ASGKGEDTEAF
TRBJ2-1	.	TRBV5-5	ASSPPGWGYNEQF
TRBJ1-5	few	TRBV29-1	SVGGGADNQPQH
TRBJ2-3	.	TRBV7-9	ASSWLIGADTQY
TRBJ1-2	.	TRBV12-3/TRBV12-4	ASSPTGIYGYT
TRBJ1-1	.	TRBV20-1	SARVPGLNTEAF
TRBJ1-1	once	TRBV6-6	ASSYSLGQGQNTEAF
TRBJ1-1	few	TRBV28	ASSLGASNTEAF
TRBJ2-7	few	TRBV28	ASLLTSEGEQY
TRBJ2-3	.	TRBV9	ASRESFSTDTQY
TRBJ2-2	few	TRBV6-6	ASRVSDGELF
TRBJ2-5	few	TRBV13	ASSSLEASGRETQY
TRBJ2-1	.	TRBV12-3/TRBV12-4	ASRYTGTCGSLGEQF
TRBJ2-3	.	TRBV5-1	ASSEEGPPDTQY
TRBJ1-2	few	TRBV12-3/TRBV12-4	ASSLSPLNYT
TRBJ1-5	few	TRBV12-3/TRBV12-4	ASSLLDRPREPQH
TRBJ2-2	once	TRBV4-2	ASSQEARPPGELF
TRBJ2-1	once	TRBV6-5	ASSGAGTPIDNEQF
TRBJ1-5	.	TRBV20-1	SASPQDFSNQPQH
TRBJ2-1	.	TRBV10-3	AVGLAESSYNEQF
TRBJ1-1	.	TRBV7-9	ASSPYTEAF
TRBJ2-3	.	TRBV12-3/TRBV12-4	ASSTGLPDTQY
TRBJ1-1	.	TRBV7-9	ASSDPGVNTEAF
TRBJ2-3	.	TRBV4-1	ASSQGRLAGGDYTDTQY
TRBJ1-5	.	TRBV4-1	ASSQGLGKGAINQPQH
TRBJ2-1	.	TRBV10-3	ASTSGSSYNEQF
TRBJ1-1	.	TRBV28	ASDGNHRENTEAF
TRBJ1-2	.	TRBV7-9	ASSARTASYGYT
TRBJ1-6	.	TRBV28	ASNVDREGNSPLH
TRBJ2-7	.	TRBV12-3/TRBV12-4	ASSFGAGGYEQY
TRBJ2-2	.	TRBV6-5	ASSITHRHTGELL
TRBJ1-2	few	TRBV29-1	SVEESRVNYGYT
TRBJ1-1	.	TRBV27	ASTPRGTSPLEAF
TRBJ1-2	.	TRBV5-1	ASSLSRTGEVNYGYT
TRBJ2-5	few	TRBV29-1	SVGIHRNQETQY
TRBJ2-5	.	TRBV29-1	SVGQETQY
TRBJ1-2	few	TRBV7-2	ASSSYSGGHGYT
TRBJ2-7	.	TRBV7-9	ASSLALQRRTGENSYEQY
TRBJ1-5	once	TRBV4-1	ASSQGGIRNQPQH
TRBJ2-1	.	TRBV25-1	ASGSYEQF
TRBJ2-2	.	TRBV11-2	ASSWEGRTASTGELF
TRBJ2-7	few	TRBV6-6	ASSWAGGSYEQY
TRBJ2-7	.	TRBV5-6	ASSPTSFAYEQY
TRBJ1-1	.	TRBV20-1	SAREGTGGNTEAF
TRBJ1-5	few	TRBV5-1	ASSSTGDSNQPQH
TRBJ1-2	.	TRBV5-1	ASSLASGTANYGYT
TRBJ1-1	.	TRBV4-3	ASSQVGGFGGEAF
TRBJ1-5	.	TRBV24-1	ATSDAPWRSGRPNQPQH